What follows is one T cell receptor beta chain and its context. What it recognizes is unknown. These data belong to a study of OX40 agonist ivuxolimab in advanced cancers. Sequenced by immunoSEQ multiplex PCR; TCRdb stores in-frame clones only, minus some. The profile covers around 20,000 clones, with around 90% appearing a single time and around half taken by the ten largest. Study-wide results and limits: Dosing at 0.1 to 3.0 mg/kg was accompanied by clonal expansion of CD4+ and CD8+ blood T cells by week 6. Expanded peripheral T cell antigen specificity was not determined.

With baseline, cycle 4 day 1, and cycle 7 day 1 as timepoints, blood was sampled. In germline, CDR1 is SGDLS, CDR2 YYNGEE. Trimming took 7 bases from V and 0 from J; bases not matched to a gene: 2. The CDR3 contains 14 residues. Sample: CD4+ or CD8+ T cells sorted from blood, taken in a trial of the OX40 agonist ivuxolimab. The chain uses TRBV9 and TRBJ2-3; 10 nucleotides match TRBD1. The TCR comes from an adult with an advanced solid tumor such as melanoma, head and neck, liver or kidney cancer. The CDR3 loop reads CASGTGASTDTQYF. The CDR3 DNA is TGTGCCAGCGGGACAGGGGCCAGCACAGATACGCAGTATTTT.